Below, one TCR beta chain is given with its context. Its antigen is unknown. The data were taken from a study of cytomegalovirus exposure and HLA in healthy donors. Study-wide results and limits: The CMV antigen specificity of a few CMV-associated chains was confirmed through in vitro analysis.

A multiplex PCR was run with 60 Vbeta primers and 13 Jbeta primers. Only in-frame clones appear in the TCRdb table, and some are missing; sequencing was by immunoSEQ multiplex PCR. The sample has approximately 140,000 clones, around 80% seen once. This sequence was found in a woman aged 45-60 years in good health and CMV-seronegative. The sequenced sample was PBMCs.

As DNA, the CDR3 is TGTGCCAGCAGCCTCCCGACAGTTAACTATGGCTACACCTTC. This codes for CASSLPTVNYGYTF. V usage is TRBV7-2 and J usage is TRBJ1-2, with D tentatively TRBD1 (5 bases). The germline V gene has CDR1 SGHTA and CDR2 FQGNSA. V was clipped by 5 bases and J by 1 base, with 11 bases between them. The CDR3 covers 14 residues. The full variable domain, rest sourced from reference TRBV7-2 and TRBJ1-2, is GAGVSQSPSNKVTEKGKDVELRCDPISGHTALYWYRQSLGQGLEFLIYFQGNSAPDKSGLPSDRFSAERTGGSVSTLTIQRTQQEDSAVYLCASSLPTVNYGYTFGSGTRLTVV.